This TCR beta chain is from a study of neoadjuvant anti-PD-1 for oral cavity cancer. Germline CDR1 and CDR2: SGHRS and YFSETQ. This CDR3 has 16 residues. With 0 bases removed from V and 2 bases from J, the gap between germline ends came to 14 bases. Described time point: after neoadjuvant nivolumab, at surgical resection. No culture or expansion preceded analysis of these blood cells. The data were produced by immunoSEQ multiplex PCR, yet TCRdb's version contains in-frame clones alone and is incomplete. The repertoire consists of more than 12,000 clones, with 70% occurring once and the leading ten covering roughly 3.2%.

The starting material was PBMCs, obtained after nivolumab (anti-PD-1) treatment. This receptor was identified in a person aged 40 to 85 with oral cavity squamous cell carcinoma. This chain joins TRBV5-1 and TRBJ1-1; D uncertain. The CDR3 reads CASSLDGTRLNTEAFF. CDR3 nucleotide sequence: TGCGCCAGCAGCTTGGACGGAACGAGGCTAAACACTGAAGCTTTCTTT.